These 20 T cell receptor beta chains share one sample of origin, sequenced in a study of graft-versus-host responses after intestinal transplantation. Researchers processed graft tissue to release intraepithelial and lamina propria lymphocytes. Sequencing used immunoSEQ multiplex PCR; TCRdb keeps in-frame clones, though not all of them. In the table there are roughly 9,600 clones, over 70% of which are singletons. The sample consisted of ileum tissue, taken roughly 450 days after intestinal transplantation. The receptors shown here come from a human patient who received an intestinal transplant, so some T cells may come from the graft donor.

The chain combines TRBV15 with TRBJ2-7; D is possibly TRBD1 or TRBD2 (5 bases each). V lost 1 base, J lost 3 bases, and 13 bases lay in between. Germline CDR1 and CDR2: LNHNV and YYDKDF (reference sequence). There are 15 residues in the CDR3. CDR3 sequence: CATSRGLGRGYEQYF. The DNA of the CDR3 is TGTGCCACCAGCAGAGGTTTGGGACGAGGCTACGAGCAGTACTTC.

The rearrangement links TRBV28 to TRBJ1-1; 7 nucleotides agree with TRBD1. CDR3 length: 15 residues. V lost 3 bases to trimming and J lost 8 bases; unmatched junction nucleotides: 12. In germline, CDR1 is MDHEN, CDR2 SYDVKM. CDR3 in DNA: TGTGCCAGCAGTTTTGGACAGGCCCTAATGGGGGAAGCTTTCTTT. Its translation is CASSFGQALMGEAFF.

The J gene is TRBJ2-7, the V gene TRBV6-1, with unresolved D. V was pared by 4 bases and J by 2 bases, with 12 bases between. CDR1 MNHNS and CDR2 SASEGT come from the germline V gene. CDR3 size: 14 residues. In DNA, the CDR3 is TGTGCCAGCAGTGGGATTTGGGGTACCTACGAGCAGTACTTC. Its translation: CASSGIWGTYEQYF.

As regards this clone: Other DNA sequences within the sample encode an identical CDR3. This sequence joins TRBV19 and TRBJ1-5; D perhaps matches TRBD1 (5 bases). Trimming pared 3 bases from V and 2 bases from J, leaving 11 bases between. This CDR3 region has 15 residues. Germline V gives CDR1 LNHDA, CDR2 SQIVND (reference sequence). The CDR3 DNA follows: TGTGCCAGTAGTATCGGCCAGGGAGGCAATCAGCCCCAGCATTTT. Translated, it gives CASSIGQGGNQPQHF.

The chain joins TRBV10-3 to TRBJ2-5; D remains unclear. The CDR3 spans 16 residues. V was trimmed by 4 bases and J by 4 bases, leaving 19 bases between them. From germline, CDR1 is ENHRY and CDR2 SYGVKD. The CDR3, as DNA: TGTGCCATCAGTGCGACTGGCCGATGGGGATTAGAGACCCAGTACTTC. Translating it yields CAISATGRWGLETQYF.

This clone was seen a few times. The CDR3 region is CASSQAGGGTDTQYF. CDR3 sequence (DNA): TGTGCCAGTAGTCAAGCGGGGGGCGGGACAGATACGCAGTATTTT. The V call is TRBV19, the J call TRBJ2-3; 9 nucleotides match TRBD2. Trimming removed 5 bases from V and 3 bases from J; junction bases left unmatched: 6. Germline V gives CDR1 LNHDA, CDR2 SQIVND (reference sequence). The CDR3 sequence is 15 residues long. Combining the CDR3 with reference TRBV19 and TRBJ2-3 gives the whole variable domain DGGITQSPKYLFRKEGQNVTLSCEQNLNHDAMYWYRQDPGQGLRLIYYSQIVNDFQKGDIAEGYSVSREKKESFPLTVTSAQKNPTAFYLCASSQAGGGTDTQYFGPGTRLTVL.

A word on this clone: The same CDR3 also results from other DNA sequences found in this sample. The chain recombines TRBV11-2 with TRBJ2-2; D possibly corresponds to TRBD1 (6 bases). The germline V gene has CDR1 SGHAT and CDR2 FQNNGV. Deletions cut 4 bases from V and 3 bases from J, with 15 bases between. CDR3 size: 16 residues. The CDR3 here is CASSSGWTVHTGELFF. CDR3 nucleotide sequence: TGTGCCAGCAGCTCTGGGTGGACAGTTCACACCGGGGAGCTGTTTTTT.

The chain uses TRBV4-3 and TRBJ2-2, with 7 bases matching TRBD1. Looked up from germline, CDR1 is LGHNA and CDR2 is YSLEER. The CDR3 contains 16 residues. V dropped 4 bases and J dropped 4; count of bases not matched to a gene: 9. The CDR3 loop reads CASSPPTGPSTGELFF. CDR3 nucleotides: TGCGCCAGCAGCCCTCCGACAGGGCCAAGCACCGGGGAGCTGTTTTTT.

This chain connects TRBV4-2 to TRBJ1-2; perhaps TRBD1 as D (5 bases). CDR1 is LGHNA, CDR2 YNFKEQ, per germline. V was clipped by 0 bases and J by 4 bases, with 18 bases between them. The CDR3 has 17 residues. The CDR3 coding sequence is TGTGCCAGCAGCCAAGAGGGGAATGACAGACTTCCCTATGGCTACACCTTC. As protein: CASSQEGNDRLPYGYTF.

The DNA for the CDR3 is TGCGCCAGCAGCTTGGGATTTCCGGGACAGGGGTCACCCCTCCACTTT. Its protein product is CASSLGFPGQGSPLHF. The V and J genes are TRBV5-1 and TRBJ1-6; 10 positions agree with TRBD1. This CDR3 has 16 residues. Germline values: CDR1 SGHRS, CDR2 YFSETQ. Unmatched junction bases numbered 7, after V lost 0 bases and J lost 10 bases.

By frequency in the sample, this clone is large. This sequence joins TRBV18 and TRBJ1-6; 8 nucleotides line up with TRBD1. The trim removed 4 bases at V and 7 bases at J, leaving 3 bases unmatched. Germline CDR1 is KGHSH and CDR2 is LQKENI. There are 14 residues in the CDR3. The CDR3 region is CASSRTGKNSPLHF. CDR3 in DNA: TGTGCCAGCTCACGGACAGGGAAAAATTCACCCCTCCACTTT.

This clone came up a few times. The CDR3 is CASRPLPGQGNTGELFF. CDR3 nucleotide sequence: TGTGCCAGCAGGCCACTCCCGGGACAGGGGAACACCGGGGAGCTGTTTTTT. This chain joins TRBV7-8 and TRBJ2-2, with 9 positions matching TRBD1. Germline CDR1 is SGHVS and CDR2 is FQNEAQ. V trimming: 6 bases; J trimming: 1 base; junction bases outside the gene matches: 9. CDR3 length equals 17 residues.

V usage is TRBV28 and J usage is TRBJ2-3, with D possibly being TRBD1 (5 bases). Germline V gene sequence: CDR1 MDHEN, CDR2 SYDVKM. This CDR3 is 14 amino acids long. V was cut by 6 bases and J by 7 bases, with 17 bases left in between. The CDR3 is CASRTPRTPNTQYF. CDR3 bases: TGTGCCAGCAGGACTCCGAGGACACCCAATACGCAGTATTTT.

This clone was counted a few times. The V call is TRBV6-6, the J call TRBJ1-6; 7 nucleotides agree with TRBD1. Germline V lookup: CDR1 MNHNY, CDR2 SVGAGI (reference sequence). The CDR3 length is 11 residues. V lost 6 bases to trimming and J lost 17 bases; unmatched junction nucleotides: 7. The CDR3 here is CASRIDREVHF. The CDR3 DNA follows: TGTGCCAGCAGAATAGACAGGGAAGTCCACTTT.

This clone occurred once. The chain employs TRBV6-1 and TRBJ2-1, with D tentatively TRBD2 (6 bases). With 2 bases removed from V and 5 bases from J, the gap between germline ends came to 16 bases. Germline V gene data show CDR1 as MNHNS and CDR2 as SASEGT. The CDR3 consists of 16 residues. The DNA of the CDR3 is TGTGCCAGCAGTGAATGGGGGGTAGCTAGCAACAATGAGCAGTTCTTC. It encodes CASSEWGVASNNEQFF.

Concerning this clone: The same CDR3 is also encoded by other DNA sequences in this sample. The rearrangement joins TRBV7-3 to TRBJ2-6; D unresolved. Trimming left V 5 bases short and J 5 bases short, with 22 bases between. This CDR3 region has 18 residues. The germline CDR1 and CDR2 sequences are SGHTA and FQGTGA. The CDR3 reads CASSGRARLQSRANVLTF. DNA for the CDR3: TGTGCCAGCAGCGGACGCGCACGCTTACAAAGTCGGGCCAACGTCCTGACTTTC.

CDR3 DNA sequence: TGTGCCAGCAGTGCGGTAAACTCTGGAAACACCATATATTTT. Protein sequence: CASSAVNSGNTIYF. The chain joins TRBV6-1 to TRBJ1-3; no reliable D call. The CDR3 totals 14 residues. Deletions cut 4 bases from V and 0 bases from J, with 7 bases between. Germline CDR1 and CDR2: MNHNS and SASEGT.

This chain connects TRBV5-7 to TRBJ2-3; 9 positions agree with TRBD1. TRBV5-7 belongs to the ORF category, with a function that is uncertain. With 3 bases clipped from V and 1 base from J, the junction kept 15 bases outside the gene matches. CDR3 length: 19 amino acids. This chain's CDR3 is CASSSLTGGIKGGTDTQYF. The CDR3 DNA reads as TGTGCCAGCAGCTCCCTGACAGGGGGAATTAAGGGAGGCACAGATACGCAGTATTTT.

The rearrangement joins TRBV28 to TRBJ1-6; D call uncertain. This CDR3 spans 19 amino acids. The V end was cut by 2 bases, the J end by 0 bases, with 17 bases between. Germline CDR1 and CDR2: MDHEN and SYDVKM. DNA of the CDR3: TGTGCCAGCAGTTTAGGTCAGTCTGGACTGAGCTCCTATAATTCACCCCTCCACTTT. It specifies CASSLGQSGLSSYNSPLHF.

This clone was seen a handful of times. The chain employs TRBV2 and TRBJ1-2; D is unclear. The CDR3 spans 14 residues. The germline CDR1 and CDR2 sequences are SNHLY and FYNNEI. Trimming removed 11 bases at V and 0 bases at J, with 16 bases between. CDR3 sequence: CAAGLSPPNYGYTF. CDR3 DNA: TGTGCCGCGGGCCTTTCCCCCCCTAACTATGGCTACACCTTC. The full variable domain, in which reference TRBV2 and TRBJ1-2 provide the parts outside the CDR3, is EPEVTQTPSHQVTQMGQEVILRCVPISNHLYFYWYRQILGQKVEFLVSFYNNEISEKSEIFDDQFSVERPDGSNFTLKIRSTKLEDSAMYFCAAGLSPPNYGYTFGSGTRLTVV.